This T cell receptor beta chain was sequenced during a study of blood T cell repertoires in COVID-19. Sequencing used immunoSEQ multiplex PCR; TCRdb keeps in-frame clones, though not all of them. The data show tens of thousands of clones, roughly 89% seen once. Trimming removed 4 bases at V and 5 bases at J, with 16 bases between. Germline assignment: CDR1 SGHRS and CDR2 YFSETQ. The CDR3 runs 15 residues. This receptor was identified in a woman older than 75 with acute or convalescent COVID-19. The sequenced material came from peripheral blood. This chain connects TRBV5-1 to TRBJ2-1; tentative D call: TRBD1 (5 bases). This chain's CDR3 is CASSHWSPTDNEQFF. CDR3 nucleotide sequence: TGCGCCAGCAGCCATTGGAGCCCGACAGACAATGAGCAGTTCTTC.